This T cell receptor beta chain comes out of a study of blood T cell repertoires in COVID-19 (dated by TCRdb to the early 2020s). General notes on the study: Collaborator samples came from the United States, Italy and Spain and covered acute and convalescent phases of COVID-19. The material from the prospective study consisted of cDNA or gDNA derived from T cells, B-cell-depleted T cells, or PBMCs. The dataset comprised deeply sampled blood TCRbeta repertoires from subjects exposed to, actively infected with, or recovered from COVID-19. The repertoires were released in a freely available public database intended as a resource for research on the immune response to SARS-CoV-2. The samples were drawn from the first 160 participants of the ongoing ImmuneRACE study and from some 1,300 subjects provided by 6 global collaborators. Nearly every sample came with metadata listing a de-identified subject ID, COVID-19 status, age in years and sex. Where available, HLA class I and class II types were taken from metadata supplied by the sample provider and were not determined by assay-based typing.

Worth noting for this clone: Its antigen specificity is not known. Per-base quality was not reported, and no clone a single base away is much larger than it.

Each collaborating institution followed its own protocols to collect whole blood in K2EDTA tubes. For TCRbeta analysis, collaborators shipped samples in one of three forms: frozen whole blood, isolated PBMCs, or DNA extracted from either of those sample types. TCRbeta CDR3 regions were amplified from genomic DNA by means of the immunoSEQ Assay, a bias-controlled multiplex PCR. Concerning the study's data processing: Within the assay, amplification of reference gene primers was used to estimate how many nucleated cells each sample contained. To quantify the absolute abundance of each unique TCRbeta CDR3 rearrangement, sequence reads were collapsed and filtered. For each sample, productive Simpson clonality was calculated as the square root of Simpson's diversity index over productive rearrangements. TCRdb obtained this table from immuneACCESS and retained in-frame rearrangements with V and J assigned. These tables miss some clones; where compared with another copy, unresolved V genes account for less than half of the shortfall, and the remainder is unexplained. V and J calls and clone size are as listed in that table; D and trimming were resolved from the DNA. The sample table contains about 150,000 clones; only one count was recorded for about four fifths of them. The ten biggest clones cover approximately 16% of the sample.

The cysteine opens and the phenylalanine closes a CDR3 of 14 amino acids. Of all the DNA, just the CDR3 is kept, 42 bases in frame from base 1. A distance of 13 bases separates the germline ends of V and J, which lose 0 bases and 8 bases respectively. Sequences LNHNV (CDR1) and YYDKDF (CDR2) are obtained from the germline V gene (reference sequence). What the study reported, not specific to this receptor: The amount of clinical and demographic metadata varied by source and participant and was provided uncurated.

The material sequenced was peripheral blood. The chain couples TRBV15 to TRBJ1-1; no confident D gene assignment can be made. The clonotype originates from a human donor with acute or convalescent COVID-19. The donor label of this sample is uncertain. The CDR3 sequence is CATSRDRSSPEAFF. The DNA is TGTGCCACCAGCAGAGATAGGAGCAGTCCCGAAGCTTTCTTT.